These 9 T cell receptor beta chains originate from one sample sequenced in a study of blood T cell repertoires in COVID-19. The table came from immunoSEQ multiplex PCR; TCRdb's copy has only in-frame clones and leaves some out. The data hold roughly 250,000 clones, with approximately 90% observed a single time. Sequenced material: PBMCs or T cells enriched from blood (not recorded which). These receptor sequences come from a man between 50 and 59 years old who had been exposed to COVID-19.

This chain connects TRBV2 to TRBJ1-2; 7 bases line up with TRBD1. The CDR3 is made up of 15 amino acids. Germline V lookup: CDR1 SNHLY, CDR2 FYNNEI. V dropped 6 bases and J dropped 0; count of bases not matched to a gene: 7. CDR3 in amino acids: CASRPGQAANYGYTF. CDR3 sequence (DNA): TGTGCCAGCAGACCAGGACAGGCGGCTAACTATGGCTACACCTTC.

This chain links TRBV2 with TRBJ1-6; 7 positions match TRBD1. Trimming at V came to 7 bases and at J to 8 bases, leaving 2 bases not matched to a gene. The CDR3 is made up of 12 amino acids. Germline V CDR1 and CDR2: SNHLY, FYNNEI. Here the CDR3 DNA reads TGTGCCAGCACAGGGGGTGATTCACCCCTCCACTTT. Its translation: CASTGGDSPLHF.

The chain carries TRBV30 and TRBJ2-7; possibly TRBD2 for D (6 bases). Germline values: CDR1 GTSNPN, CDR2 SVGIG (reference sequence). The CDR3 spans 12 residues. CDR3 nucleotides: TGTGCGGGGGGACGAGAAACCTACGAGCAGTACTTC. It translates to CAGGRETYEQYF.

The V gene is TRBV5-8, the J gene TRBJ1-1; D perhaps matches TRBD1 (6 bases). Trimming cost V 3 bases and J 3 bases, with 12 bases left between them. Germline V gene lookup returns CDR1 SGHTS and CDR2 YDEGEE. This CDR3 is 14 amino acids long. Here the CDR3 DNA reads TGTGCCAGCAGCTACAGGGTCGGGTACACTGAAGCTTTCTTT. This sequence encodes CASSYRVGYTEAFF. The variable domain in full, completed from reference TRBV5-8 and TRBJ1-1, reads EAGVTQSPTHLIKTRGQQATLRCSPISGHTSVYWYQQALGLGLQFLLWYDEGEERNRGNFPPRFSGRQFPNYSSELNVNALELEDSALYLCASSYRVGYTEAFFGQGTRLTVV.

The gene calls are TRBV7-9 and TRBJ1-5; D remains unclear. The V gene lost 8 bases and the J gene lost 0 bases, with 14 bases spanning the gap. Germline V gene sequence: CDR1 SEHNR, CDR2 FQNEAQ (reference sequence). The CDR3 totals 15 residues. The CDR3 is CASGPHGVSNQPQHF. CDR3 nucleotides: TGTGCCAGCGGACCCCACGGGGTTAGCAATCAGCCCCAGCATTTT.

The chain links TRBV18 to TRBJ2-7, with D perhaps matching TRBD1 (6 bases). The germline V and J ends were trimmed by 3 bases and 0 bases, with 9 bases remaining between them. This CDR3 is 14 amino acids long. Per germline, CDR1 KGHSH and CDR2 LQKENI. CDR3 sequence reads: CASSPDRNSYEQYF. CDR3 nucleotide sequence: TGTGCCAGCTCACCCGACAGGAACTCCTACGAGCAGTACTTC.

The chain has TRBV30 and TRBJ2-7, with TRBD1 identical over 7 bases. There are 13 residues in the CDR3. Germline V gene data show CDR1 as GTSNPN and CDR2 as SVGIG (reference sequence). Unmatched junction bases numbered 7, after V lost 6 bases and J lost 2 bases. The chain's CDR3 is CACHRGRTYEQYV. CDR3 sequence (DNA): TGTGCCTGCCACAGGGGACGTACCTACGAGCAGTACGTC.

This chain joins TRBV5-1 and TRBJ1-3, with 9 positions matching TRBD1. The V and J ends lost 5 bases and 3 bases, in that order; junction bases with no gene match: 9. The CDR3 is 16 residues long. Germline V gene data show CDR1 as SGHRS and CDR2 as YFSETQ. The CDR3, as DNA: TGCGCCAGCAGTTTCACAGGGGGCGCTTATGGAAACACCATATATTTT. Its protein is CASSFTGGAYGNTIYF.

The J gene is TRBJ1-4, the V gene TRBV2; 9 bases fit TRBD1. CDR1 and CDR2 from the germline V gene are SNHLY and FYNNEI. Trimming at V came to 6 bases and at J to 10 bases, leaving 9 bases not matched to a gene. The CDR3 sequence is 14 residues long. The CDR3 spells CASREGQGKSKLFF. CDR3 coding DNA: TGTGCCAGCAGGGAGGGACAGGGAAAGTCAAAACTGTTTTTT.